These T cell receptor beta chains were read from a single sample in a study of spatial heterogeneity in lung cancer. One entry per CDR3 protein, called by TCRdb with MiXCR from the 5' RACE reads. There are about 38,000 distinct CDR3 sequences in the sample; roughly 7.4% occur only once, and under 30% lies in the top ten. Specimen: PBMCs, collected at surgery. The receptors stem from a male donor with early-stage non-small cell lung cancer. Each CDR3 is given with its conserved first and last residue. Fields, in order: clone size, J gene, V gene, D gene, CDR3 DNA, CDR3 protein. A D gene is named only where the DNA matches it firmly. The size entry is marked missing in some rows and otherwise reads once, few, many or a size class.

clone size: many; J gene: TRBJ2-3; V gene: TRBV7-7; D gene: .; CDR3 DNA: TGTGCTAGCAGCTTAGGCCCATTGGATACGCAGTATTTT; CDR3 protein: CASSLGPLDTQYF
clone size: many; J gene: TRBJ2-1; V gene: TRBV27; D gene: .; CDR3 DNA: TGTGCCAGCAGCTTTTACCCCGGATCCTACAATGAGCAGTTCTTC; CDR3 protein: CASSFYPGSYNEQFF
clone size: medium-sized; J gene: TRBJ1-1; V gene: TRBV6-2/TRBV6-3; D gene: .; CDR3 DNA: TGTGCCAGCAGACAAAAAGGGGGTTTGAACACTGAAGCTTTCTTT; CDR3 protein: CASRQKGGLNTEAFF
clone size: many; J gene: TRBJ1-1; V gene: TRBV12-3/TRBV12-4; D gene: .; CDR3 DNA: TGTGCCAGCAGTTTTTCAGGGGCCACTGAAGCTTTCTTT; CDR3 protein: CASSFSGATEAFF
clone size: many; J gene: TRBJ1-2; V gene: TRBV27; D gene: .; CDR3 DNA: TGTGCCAGCAGTAGGGTAGGGTCTTATGGCTACACCTTC; CDR3 protein: CASSRVGSYGYTF
clone size: many; J gene: TRBJ2-2; V gene: TRBV6-6; D gene: TRBD1; CDR3 DNA: TGTGCCAGCAGTAGGGGACAGGGATCACCCGGGGAGCTGTTTTTT; CDR3 protein: CASSRGQGSPGELFF
clone size: many; J gene: TRBJ1-2; V gene: TRBV28; D gene: TRBD1; CDR3 DNA: TGTGCCAGCAGTTTAGGGGACAGGGAGAGCTATGGCTACACCTTC; CDR3 protein: CASSLGDRESYGYTF
clone size: many; J gene: TRBJ2-1; V gene: TRBV4-3; D gene: TRBD2; CDR3 DNA: TGCGCCAGCAGCCAACTAGCGGGAGCCAGGATGGCGTCCTACAATGAGCAGTTCTTC; CDR3 protein: CASSQLAGARMASYNEQFF
clone size: many; J gene: TRBJ1-2; V gene: TRBV6-5; D gene: TRBD1; CDR3 DNA: TGTGCCAGCAGTTACTACAGGGGGCTGGGTGGCTACACCTTC; CDR3 protein: CASSYYRGLGGYTF
clone size: .; J gene: TRBJ2-1; V gene: TRBV5-6; D gene: TRBD2; CDR3 DNA: TGTGCCAGCAGCCTGGGCGGGGGGCCCTACAATGAGCAGTTCTTC; CDR3 protein: CASSLGGGPYNEQFF
clone size: .; J gene: TRBJ2-1; V gene: TRBV7-8; D gene: .; CDR3 DNA: TGTGCCAGCAGCTTATTAAGCCCTAATGAGCAGTTCTTC; CDR3 protein: CASSLLSPNEQFF
clone size: few; J gene: TRBJ2-1; V gene: TRBV4-2; D gene: TRBD2; CDR3 DNA: TGTGCCAGCAGCCAAGATGCCCCTCCGACTAGCGGGGGTCCCAATGAGCAGTTCTTC; CDR3 protein: CASSQDAPPTSGGPNEQFF
clone size: many; J gene: TRBJ1-2; V gene: TRBV12-3/TRBV12-4; D gene: TRBD1; CDR3 DNA: TGTGCCAGCAGCTCCTGGACAGGGGGAGACTACACCTTC; CDR3 protein: CASSSWTGGDYTF
clone size: many; J gene: TRBJ1-1; V gene: TRBV3-1; D gene: .; CDR3 DNA: TGTGCCAGCAGCCAACTGGTGGTGAAATTCACTGAAGCTTTCTTT; CDR3 protein: CASSQLVVKFTEAFF
clone size: many; J gene: TRBJ1-4; V gene: TRBV19; D gene: .; CDR3 DNA: TGTGCCAGTAGTATCTACCAAACTAATGAAAAACTGTTTTTT; CDR3 protein: CASSIYQTNEKLFF
clone size: .; J gene: TRBJ2-1; V gene: TRBV24-1; D gene: .; CDR3 DNA: TGTGCCACCAGTGGGACTTCGAATGAGCAGTTCTTC; CDR3 protein: CATSGTSNEQFF
clone size: many; J gene: TRBJ1-5; V gene: TRBV29-1; D gene: .; CDR3 DNA: TGCAGCGTAACAACAGGGAACGAAGGTCAGCCCCAGCATTTT; CDR3 protein: CSVTTGNEGQPQHF
clone size: few; J gene: TRBJ2-1; V gene: TRBV6-5; D gene: TRBD2; CDR3 DNA: TGTGCCAGCAGCAGTAGCGGGGGGGCTGTAGGGAATGAGCAGTTCTTC; CDR3 protein: CASSSSGGAVGNEQFF
clone size: few; J gene: TRBJ2-1; V gene: TRBV4-2; D gene: .; CDR3 DNA: TGTGCCAGCAGCCAAGATTTCAACTTACTAAATGAGCAGTTCTTC; CDR3 protein: CASSQDFNLLNEQFF
clone size: .; J gene: TRBJ2-5; V gene: TRBV7-3; D gene: .; CDR3 DNA: TGTGCCAGCAGTTCGGAACTACAAGAGACCCAGTACTTC; CDR3 protein: CASSSELQETQYF
clone size: .; J gene: TRBJ2-5; V gene: TRBV6-5; D gene: TRBD2; CDR3 DNA: TGTGCCAGCACCCCCCCCGGGAGGGAGACCCAGTACTTC; CDR3 protein: CASTPPGRETQYF
clone size: many; J gene: TRBJ2-2; V gene: TRBV3-1; D gene: .; CDR3 DNA: TGTGCCAGCAGACGAACCGGGACACCAACCGGGGAGCTGTTTTTT; CDR3 protein: CASRRTGTPTGELFF
clone size: many; J gene: TRBJ1-6; V gene: TRBV4-3; D gene: .; CDR3 DNA: TGCGCCAGCAGCCAAGAAGGGTTTAATTCACCCCTCCACTTT; CDR3 protein: CASSQEGFNSPLHF
clone size: .; J gene: TRBJ2-7; V gene: TRBV6-5; D gene: TRBD1; CDR3 DNA: TGTGCCAGCAGTTACGACAGGGTTTCCTACGAGCAGTACTTC; CDR3 protein: CASSYDRVSYEQYF
clone size: many; J gene: TRBJ1-6; V gene: TRBV27; D gene: .; CDR3 DNA: TGTGCCAGCAGTTTAAACGATAATTCACCCCTCCACTTT; CDR3 protein: CASSLNDNSPLHF
clone size: few; J gene: TRBJ2-7; V gene: TRBV2; D gene: TRBD1; CDR3 DNA: TGTGCCAGCTGGAAGGACAGGAATTACGAGCAGTACTTC; CDR3 protein: CASWKDRNYEQYF
clone size: .; J gene: TRBJ1-5; V gene: TRBV6-5; D gene: TRBD1; CDR3 DNA: TGTGCCAGCAGTTCAAGGGGGCGCCTGGCCCAGCATTTT; CDR3 protein: CASSSRGRLAQHF
clone size: .; J gene: TRBJ1-2; V gene: TRBV29-1; D gene: .; CDR3 DNA: TGCGCTATCGGATACAACGATGGCTACACCTTC; CDR3 protein: CAIGYNDGYTF
clone size: many; J gene: TRBJ1-2; V gene: TRBV28; D gene: .; CDR3 DNA: TGTGCCAGCAGCCAACCCCCGAGTGACGTCTATGGCTACACCTTC; CDR3 protein: CASSQPPSDVYGYTF
clone size: many; J gene: TRBJ2-3; V gene: TRBV20-1; D gene: .; CDR3 DNA: TGCAGTGCTAGAGCCCCAGCGGGTTACACAGATACGCAGTATTTT; CDR3 protein: CSARAPAGYTDTQYF
clone size: .; J gene: TRBJ1-1; V gene: TRBV20-1; D gene: TRBD1; CDR3 DNA: TGCAGTGCTAGAGTTGCCGGGACAGCAAGGCTCGGAGCTTTCTTT; CDR3 protein: CSARVAGTARLGAFF
clone size: many; J gene: TRBJ1-5; V gene: TRBV6-2/TRBV6-3; D gene: TRBD1; CDR3 DNA: TGTGCCAGCAGTTCCCGAAACAGGGGAGCGAATCAGCCCCAGCATTTT; CDR3 protein: CASSSRNRGANQPQHF
clone size: .; J gene: TRBJ2-1; V gene: TRBV12-3/TRBV12-4; D gene: .; CDR3 DNA: TGTGCCAGCAGGGAGGGCGACAGGATTACCTTCGACAATGAGCAGTTCTTC; CDR3 protein: CASREGDRITFDNEQFF
clone size: many; J gene: TRBJ2-1; V gene: TRBV24-1; D gene: .; CDR3 DNA: TGTGCCACCACTGCAGGGGCCGGCCTACAATTCGAGCAGTTCTTC; CDR3 protein: CATTAGAGLQFEQFF
clone size: few; J gene: TRBJ2-2; V gene: TRBV6-6; D gene: TRBD1; CDR3 DNA: TGTGCCAGCAGTAACCCGGGACAGGGTAGAACCGGGGAGCTGTTTTTT; CDR3 protein: CASSNPGQGRTGELFF
clone size: .; J gene: TRBJ2-5; V gene: TRBV7-2; D gene: .; CDR3 DNA: TGTGCCAGCAGCTTAGGAGTCATGGCCCAGTACTTC; CDR3 protein: CASSLGVMAQYF
clone size: .; J gene: TRBJ1-2; V gene: TRBV6-5; D gene: TRBD1; CDR3 DNA: TGTGCCAGCAGTTATCTACAGGGGGCAGAATATGGCTACACCTTC; CDR3 protein: CASSYLQGAEYGYTF
clone size: many; J gene: TRBJ1-5; V gene: TRBV6-2/TRBV6-3; D gene: .; CDR3 DNA: TGTGCCAGCAGTTGGTTGTTGAATCAGCCCCAGCATTTT; CDR3 protein: CASSWLLNQPQHF
clone size: many; J gene: TRBJ1-1; V gene: TRBV9; D gene: .; CDR3 DNA: TGTGCCAGCAGCGCCAGTGGGGCTGACACTGAAGCTTTCTTT; CDR3 protein: CASSASGADTEAFF
clone size: many; J gene: TRBJ1-1; V gene: TRBV5-1; D gene: TRBD1; CDR3 DNA: TGCGCCAGCAGCCCTGGGACAGGGGGTCTTGAAGCTTTCTTT; CDR3 protein: CASSPGTGGLEAFF
clone size: few; J gene: TRBJ2-1; V gene: TRBV20-1; D gene: .; CDR3 DNA: TGCAGCGCCCCCGGGACACTCTACAATGAGCAGTTCTTC; CDR3 protein: CSAPGTLYNEQFF
clone size: few; J gene: TRBJ1-4; V gene: TRBV20-1; D gene: TRBD1; CDR3 DNA: TGCAGTGCTAGGGCCCCGGGACAGGGAGGGAAACTGTTTTTT; CDR3 protein: CSARAPGQGGKLFF
clone size: many; J gene: TRBJ1-6; V gene: TRBV27; D gene: .; CDR3 DNA: TGTGCCAGCAGACCAGGTTTCTATAATTCACCCCTCCACTTT; CDR3 protein: CASRPGFYNSPLHF
clone size: many; J gene: TRBJ2-3; V gene: TRBV7-9; D gene: .; CDR3 DNA: TGTGCCAGCAGCCGTCTGCGGGGAGATACGCAGTATTTT; CDR3 protein: CASSRLRGDTQYF
clone size: many; J gene: TRBJ2-7; V gene: TRBV7-2; D gene: .; CDR3 DNA: TGTGCCAGCAGCTTAACGGAGCAGCAGTACTTC; CDR3 protein: CASSLTEQQYF
clone size: many; J gene: TRBJ2-3; V gene: TRBV5-6; D gene: .; CDR3 DNA: TGTGCCAGCAGCTTGCGAAGCGGTCAAAGAGTGGATACGCAGTATTTT; CDR3 protein: CASSLRSGQRVDTQYF
clone size: .; J gene: TRBJ2-1; V gene: TRBV20-1; D gene: .; CDR3 DNA: TGCAGTGCTGAGAAGGTAGCGGATATGTACAATGAGCAGTTCTTC; CDR3 protein: CSAEKVADMYNEQFF
clone size: many; J gene: TRBJ1-5; V gene: TRBV10-3; D gene: .; CDR3 DNA: TGTGCCATCAGTGATGCCACTCAGCCCCAGCATTTT; CDR3 protein: CAISDATQPQHF
clone size: many; J gene: TRBJ2-3; V gene: TRBV6-5; D gene: .; CDR3 DNA: TGTGCCAGCTCCCTTAGTAGAAGCACAGATACGCAGTATTTT; CDR3 protein: CASSLSRSTDTQYF
clone size: many; J gene: TRBJ2-1; V gene: TRBV4-3; D gene: TRBD2; CDR3 DNA: TGCGCCAGCAGCCAAGATAGAGCGGGAAATGAGCAGTTCTTC; CDR3 protein: CASSQDRAGNEQFF
clone size: many; J gene: TRBJ1-6; V gene: TRBV6-5; D gene: .; CDR3 DNA: TGTGCCAGCAGTTACTACTTGGACCGCACACCCCTCCACTTT; CDR3 protein: CASSYYLDRTPLHF
clone size: many; J gene: TRBJ1-1; V gene: TRBV10-3; D gene: TRBD1; CDR3 DNA: TGTGCCATCAATAAAGGGGGCTCCAACACTGAAGCTTTCTTT; CDR3 protein: CAINKGGSNTEAFF
clone size: many; J gene: TRBJ1-2; V gene: TRBV20-1; D gene: TRBD1; CDR3 DNA: TGCAGTGCTAGAGATAGAGACAGGGGGTTCAACTATGGCTACACCTTC; CDR3 protein: CSARDRDRGFNYGYTF
clone size: many; J gene: TRBJ1-1; V gene: TRBV7-3; D gene: .; CDR3 DNA: TGTGCCAGCAGCTCCCCTAACACTGAAGCTTTCTTT; CDR3 protein: CASSSPNTEAFF
clone size: many; J gene: TRBJ1-1; V gene: TRBV19; D gene: .; CDR3 DNA: TGTGCCAGTAGTATAGGGGTCACCACTGAAGCTTTCTTT; CDR3 protein: CASSIGVTTEAFF